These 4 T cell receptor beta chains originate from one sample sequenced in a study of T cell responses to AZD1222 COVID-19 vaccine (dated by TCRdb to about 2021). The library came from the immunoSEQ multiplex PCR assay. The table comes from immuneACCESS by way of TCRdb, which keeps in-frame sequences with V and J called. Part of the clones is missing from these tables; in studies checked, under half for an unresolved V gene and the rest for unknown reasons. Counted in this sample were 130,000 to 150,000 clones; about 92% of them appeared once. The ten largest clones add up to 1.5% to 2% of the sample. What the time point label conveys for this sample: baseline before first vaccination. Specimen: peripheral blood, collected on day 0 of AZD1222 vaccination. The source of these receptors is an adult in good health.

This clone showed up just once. The CDR3 region has the DNA TGCGCCAGCAGGCTTTCCCCACAGGGCCCCCTCGCCGAGCAGTACTTC. This gives the protein CASRLSPQGPLAEQYF. The chain carries TRBV4-1 and TRBJ2-7; D might be TRBD1 (6 bases). This CDR3 spans 16 amino acids. V dropped 6 bases and J dropped 6 bases, with 24 bases sitting between them. Germline values: CDR1 MGHRA, CDR2 YSYEKL.

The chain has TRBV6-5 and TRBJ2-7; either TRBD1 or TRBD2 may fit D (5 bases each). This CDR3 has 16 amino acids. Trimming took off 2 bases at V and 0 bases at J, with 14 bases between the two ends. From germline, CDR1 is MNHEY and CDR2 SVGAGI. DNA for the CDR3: TGTGCCAGCAGTTACACTTGGGACCCCAGCTCCTACGAGCAGTACTTC. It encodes CASSYTWDPSSYEQYF.

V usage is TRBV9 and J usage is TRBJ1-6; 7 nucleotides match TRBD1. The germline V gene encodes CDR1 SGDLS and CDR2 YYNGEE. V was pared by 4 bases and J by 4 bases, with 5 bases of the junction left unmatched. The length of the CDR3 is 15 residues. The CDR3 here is CASSPMDRYNSPLHF. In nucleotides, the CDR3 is TGTGCCAGCAGCCCGATGGACAGGTATAATTCACCCCTCCACTTT.

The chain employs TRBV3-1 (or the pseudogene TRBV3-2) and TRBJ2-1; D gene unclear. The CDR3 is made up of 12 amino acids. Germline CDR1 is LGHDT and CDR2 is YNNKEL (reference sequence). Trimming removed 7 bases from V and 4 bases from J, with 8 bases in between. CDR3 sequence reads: CASNTEYNEQFF. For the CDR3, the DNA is TGTGCCAGCAACACAGAATACAATGAGCAGTTCTTC.